This T cell receptor beta chain comes out of a study of blood T cell repertoires in COVID-19. The wider study: COVID-19 samples collected from the United States, Italy and Spain covered acute and convalescent phases. In each case, the material was cDNA or gDNA derived from T cells, B-cell-depleted T cells, or PBMCs.

Deletions cut 5 bases from V and 3 bases from J, with 10 bases between. This CDR3 spans 13 amino acids. As handled by the study authors: The assay estimated nucleated cells by amplifying reference gene primers. Sequencing was performed with immunoSEQ multiplex PCR; in TCRdb, only in-frame clones are kept and a portion is missing. From that table come the V and J calls and clone size; the DNA was used to work out D and trimming. Here the sample spans about 50,000 clones, around 87% being singletons. This chain joins TRBV12-3 or TRBV12-4 and TRBJ1-1; D is possibly TRBD1 (5 bases). This receptor was obtained from an elderly woman with COVID-19, enrolled during active disease. Sequenced sample: peripheral blood. The CDR3 sequence: CASSATVYTEAFF. The DNA of the CDR3 is TGTGCCAGCAGTGCGACAGTTTACACTGAAGCTTTCTTT.